This T cell receptor beta chain was recovered during a study of tumor-infiltrating lymphocytes in localized non-small cell lung cancer. Study in general: Each patient gave resected tumor and non-adjacent uninvolved lung tissue.

Here immunoSEQ multiplex PCR was the method, and the copy in TCRdb shows in-frame clones only, minus some. The sample includes around 12,000 clones, 65% to 90% of them seen just once. V was trimmed by 2 bases and J by 1 base, leaving 5 bases between them. The CDR3 has 13 residues. Per germline, CDR1 SNHLY and CDR2 FYNNEI. About this clone itself: Its antigen is not identified.

Points from the study as a whole: IM1 and IM2 tumors showed no difference in T-cell fraction. TCR sequencing covered a subset of patients with enough tissue.

The sequence derives from a human donor with non-small cell lung cancer. The chain recombines TRBV2 with TRBJ1-1; D is uncertain. Sequenced input: uninvolved lung tissue not adjacent to the tumor. CDR3 residues: CASSENKNTEAFF. Here the CDR3 DNA reads TGTGCCAGCAGTGAAAACAAGAACACTGAAGCTTTCTTT.